This is a list of T cell receptor beta chains from one sample in a study of control samples from healthy donors and cancer patients. This table comes from immunoSEQ multiplex PCR, and its TCRdb copy is limited to in-frame clones, with some not included. The sample table includes about 200,000 clones. The sample was blood. These receptors were collected from a woman in her twenties or thirties in good health. The CDR3 runs from the conserved cysteine through the conserved F or W. A D gene is named only where the DNA matches it firmly.

TRBJ1-2	TRBD1	TRBV6-5	CATLTGFYYGYTF	TGTGCCACCTTGACAGGGTTCTACTATGGCTACACCTTC
TRBJ1-5	NA	TRBV15	CATSGRNSNQPQHF	TGTGCCACCAGCGGAAGAAATAGCAATCAGCCCCAGCATTTT
TRBJ1-4	NA	TRBV29-1	CSVSGGNEKLFF	TGCAGCGTCAGTGGCGGTAATGAAAAACTGTTTTTT
TRBJ2-1	NA	TRBV7-9	CASSLVGVEQFF	TGTGCCAGCAGCTTAGTAGGCGTTGAGCAGTTCTTC
TRBJ2-1	TRBD2	TRBV4-1	CASSQDSSGGLYNEQFF	TGCGCCAGCAGCCAAGATTCCAGCGGGGGCCTCTACAATGAGCAGTTCTTC
TRBJ2-1	NA	TRBV10-1	CASSDWLYNEQFF	TGCGCCAGCAGTGACTGGCTTTACAATGAGCAGTTCTTC
TRBJ1-6	NA	TRBV5-8	CAGSGSSYNSPLHF	TGTGCCGGGAGCGGGAGCTCCTATAATTCACCCCTCCACTTT
TRBJ1-1	NA	TRBV30	CAHLPGHEAFF	TGTGCCCATCTACCGGGACACGAAGCTTTCTTT
TRBJ2-7	TRBD2	TRBV28	CASSRLAEPSYEQYF	TGTGCCAGCAGCCGACTAGCGGAGCCCTCCTACGAGCAGTACTTC
TRBJ1-2	NA	TRBV5-4	CASSLARQEGYTF	TGTGCCAGCAGCTTGGCGAGACAGGAAGGCTACACCTTC
TRBJ2-1	NA	TRBV11-2	CASRSLSTSSYNEQFF	TGTGCCAGCAGGTCACTATCGACTTCCTCCTACAATGAGCAGTTCTTC
TRBJ1-6	NA	TRBV7-9	CASSHTRYYNSPLHF	TGTGCCAGCAGCCATACCCGCTACTATAATTCACCCCTCCACTTT
TRBJ2-5	NA	TRBV14	CASSPLGPTGETQYF	TGTGCCAGCAGCCCGCTCGGGCCAACGGGAGAGACCCAGTACTTC
TRBJ2-5	NA	TRBV13	CASSLGWTKKETQYF	TGTGCCAGCAGCTTAGGCTGGACGAAAAAAGAGACCCAGTACTTC
TRBJ1-2	NA	TRBV11-2	CASSRQFPYGYTF	TGTGCCAGCAGTCGTCAGTTCCCCTATGGCTACACCTTC
TRBJ1-4	NA	TRBV7-9	CASSLPVGSGLFF	TGTGCCAGCAGCTTACCAGTGGGAAGTGGACTGTTTTTT
TRBJ1-1	NA	TRBV28	CASSLWEGPFEAFF	TGTGCCAGCAGTTTATGGGAAGGACCCTTTGAAGCTTTCTTT
TRBJ1-4	NA	TRBV3-1/TRBV3-2	CASSQPPNEKLFF	TGTGCCAGCAGCCAACCGCCTAATGAAAAACTGTTTTTT
TRBJ1-5	NA	TRBV12-3/TRBV12-4	CASSLQGSQPQHF	TGTGCCAGCAGTCTACAGGGTAGTCAGCCCCAGCATTTT
TRBJ2-5	NA	TRBV10-3	CAISLDSNQETQYF	TGTGCCATCAGTTTGGACTCAAATCAAGAGACCCAGTACTTC
TRBJ1-1	NA	TRBV7-9	CASSLATLVAEAFF	TGTGCCAGCAGCTTGGCCACCTTGGTGGCTGAAGCTTTCTTT
TRBJ2-7	NA	TRBV10-1	CASSESETVYEQYF	TGCGCCAGCAGTGAGTCGGAGACTGTCTACGAGCAGTACTTC
TRBJ2-3	TRBD2	TRBV25-1	CASSPRAGAVTDTQYF	TGTGCCAGCAGTCCCCGAGCGGGGGCTGTCACAGATACGCAGTATTTT
TRBJ2-1	NA	TRBV15	CATSRDRVEQFF	TGTGCCACCAGCAGAGACAGGGTTGAGCAGTTCTTC
TRBJ2-5	TRBD2	TRBV29-1	CSVEGSGGARETQYF	TGCAGCGTTGAAGGAAGCGGGGGGGCCAGGGAGACCCAGTACTTC
TRBJ1-1	NA	TRBV11-2	CASSINRFPEAFF	TGTGCCAGCAGCATAAACAGATTCCCAGAAGCTTTCTTT
TRBJ2-1	NA	TRBV19	CASSWRAGGGVYNEQFF	TGTGCCAGTAGTTGGCGGGCGGGTGGGGGCGTCTACAATGAGCAGTTCTTC
TRBJ1-5	NA	TRBV28	CASSFGVNQPQHF	TGTGCCAGCAGTTTTGGGGTGAATCAGCCCCAGCATTTT
TRBJ1-1	NA	TRBV7-3	CASSLIRNTEAFF	TGTGCCAGCAGCTTAATACGGAACACTGAAGCTTTCTTT
TRBJ1-3	NA	TRBV5-5	CASSFIPRKNGDTIYF	TGTGCCAGCAGCTTCATCCCTCGTAAGAATGGCGACACCATATATTTT
TRBJ2-2	NA	TRBV5-1	CASSLGQATGELFF	TGCGCCAGCAGCTTGGGACAGGCCACCGGGGAGCTGTTTTTT
TRBJ2-5	TRBD2	TRBV7-2	CASSPLPLAGGRETQYF	TGTGCCAGCAGCCCCCTGCCCCTAGCGGGGGGGCGAGAGACCCAGTACTTC
TRBJ2-2	NA	TRBV28	CASSLFATGELFF	TGTGCCAGCAGTTTATTCGCCACCGGGGAGCTGTTTTTT
TRBJ2-1	TRBD1	TRBV5-5	CASSPRDRGRSEQFF	TGTGCCAGCAGCCCCCGGGACAGGGGGCGCAGTGAGCAGTTCTTC
TRBJ1-1	TRBD1	TRBV28	CASTQGGLMNTEAFF	TGTGCCAGCACCCAAGGGGGCCTTATGAACACTGAAGCTTTCTTT
TRBJ1-1	NA	TRBV11-2	CASSPYKNTEAFF	TGTGCCAGCAGCCCGTACAAGAACACTGAAGCTTTCTTT
TRBJ2-1	TRBD2	TRBV7-2	CASSFLAGDYNEQFF	TGTGCCAGCAGCTTCCTAGCGGGGGATTACAATGAGCAGTTCTTC